Here is one T cell receptor (beta chain) with its context. Authors' analysis steps: Reference gene primer amplification yielded estimated nucleated cell counts. Some clones are missing from TCRdb's copy, which holds only in-frame ones; the method was immunoSEQ multiplex PCR. V and J calls and clone size are copied from that table; D and trimming were computed from the DNA. The sample has about 400,000 clones; roughly 90% are singletons. The entry originates in a study of blood T cell repertoires in COVID-19. Study-level information: Whether acute or convalescent, the COVID-19 samples came from the United States, Italy and Spain. The analysed material was cDNA or gDNA that came from T cells, B-cell-depleted T cells, or PBMCs.

Trimming cost V 6 bases and J 7 bases, with 12 bases left between them. The CDR3 runs 12 residues. Germline V gives CDR1 SNHLY, CDR2 FYNNEI. The sample was peripheral blood. The sequence came from a man in his forties with acute or convalescent COVID-19. This chain connects TRBV2 to TRBJ1-1; D gene unclear. The CDR3 reads CASRPPGSEAFF. The CDR3 nucleotides read TGTGCCAGCAGACCCCCCGGGAGTGAAGCTTTCTTT. The whole variable domain, remainder taken from reference TRBV2 and TRBJ1-1, is EPEVTQTPSHQVTQMGQEVILRCVPISNHLYFYWYRQILGQKVEFLVSFYNNEISEKSEIFDDQFSVERPDGSNFTLKIRSTKLEDSAMYFCASRPPGSEAFFGQGTRLTVV.